This passage covers 12 T cell receptor beta chains from one sample sequenced in a study of cytomegalovirus exposure and HLA in healthy donors. TCRdb keeps only in-frame clones here, not all; method: immunoSEQ multiplex PCR. The table lists about 330,000 clones, about nine tenths of them singletons. The sequenced sample consisted of PBMCs. All receptors derive from a woman aged 18 to 35 in good health and CMV-seronegative.

V and J are TRBV6-1 and TRBJ2-5; possibly TRBD2 for D (6 bases). CDR1 and CDR2 from the germline V gene are MNHNS and SASEGT. The CDR3 runs 11 residues. Trimming shortened V by 5 bases and J by 9 bases, and 10 bases separated the two germline ends. The CDR3 nucleotides read TGTGCCAGCAGTTACGGGGGTCCCCAGTACTTC. Its translation: CASSYGGPQYF.

This clone was counted only a few times. Other DNA sequences in the same sample also yield this CDR3. J is TRBJ1-1 and V is TRBV18, with D unclear. This CDR3 contains 13 residues. The germline gives CDR1 KGHSH, CDR2 LQKENI. V was cut by 3 bases and J by 1 base, with 6 bases left in between. DNA for the CDR3: TGTGCCAGCTCACCGGGCGCGAACACTGAAGCTTTCTTT. Encoded protein: CASSPGANTEAFF.

The chain combines TRBV4-2 with TRBJ2-3, with D possibly matching TRBD2 (6 bases). There are 16 residues in the CDR3. The germline V gene encodes CDR1 LGHNA and CDR2 YNFKEQ. The ends were cut back, 0 bases at V and 0 bases at J, with 10 bases in the middle. For the CDR3, the DNA is TGTGCCAGCAGCCAAGATCTCGGACTAAGCACAGATACGCAGTATTTT. As protein: CASSQDLGLSTDTQYF.

The CDR3 reads CSVQFSWGQTITDTQYF. The CDR3 DNA reads as TGCAGCGTCCAATTTAGTTGGGGACAGACTATCACAGATACGCAGTATTTT. The chain combines TRBV29-1 with TRBJ2-3; 7 bases agree with TRBD1. This CDR3 contains 17 residues. Germline V lookup: CDR1 SQVTM, CDR2 ANQGSEA. V gave up 6 bases and J gave up 2 bases; unmatched junction bases: 17.

The chain carries TRBV7-9 and TRBJ1-5, with D tentatively TRBD1 (5 bases). V was shortened by 5 bases and J by 1 base, with 15 bases between the two germline ends. Per germline, CDR1 SEHNR and CDR2 FQNEAQ (reference sequence). The CDR3 has 16 amino acids. The CDR3 sequence is CASSAAGLGSNQPQHF. The DNA for the CDR3 is TGTGCCAGCAGCGCCGCAGGGTTGGGGAGCAATCAGCCCCAGCATTTT.

Only a few counts were recorded for this clone. The chain has TRBV6-1 and TRBJ1-5; tentatively, D is TRBD1 (5 bases). Per germline, CDR1 MNHNS and CDR2 SASEGT. This CDR3 comprises 16 residues. With 1 base removed from V and 4 bases from J, the gap between germline ends came to 14 bases. DNA for the CDR3: TGTGCCAGCAGTGAAGAGGTGGGGCTTATGAATCAGCCCCAGCATTTT. It yields the protein CASSEEVGLMNQPQHF.

This clone was seen once. In DNA, the CDR3 is TGTGCCAGCAGCCCACAGGGGGCGAGCGGCTACACCTTC. The encoded protein is CASSPQGASGYTF. The gene calls are TRBV5-6 and TRBJ1-2; TRBD1 agrees at 9 bases. V was clipped by 4 bases and J by 8 bases; unmatched bases: 6. This CDR3 comprises 13 residues. Germline V gene lookup returns CDR1 SGHDT and CDR2 YYEEEE.

This CDR3 is CAISEDRAQNTEAFF. For the CDR3, the DNA is TGTGCCATCAGTGAGGACAGGGCCCAGAACACTGAAGCTTTCTTT. This sequence joins TRBV10-3 and TRBJ1-1; 7 nucleotides line up with TRBD1. Germline loops: CDR1 ENHRY, CDR2 SYGVKD. The CDR3 contains 15 residues. V gave up 2 bases and J gave up 1 base; unmatched junction bases: 4.

CDR3 loop: CASSFTTGGNQPQHF. In DNA, the CDR3 is TGTGCCAGCAGCTTTACGACAGGGGGCAATCAGCCCCAGCATTTT. V usage is TRBV7-2 and J usage is TRBJ1-5, with TRBD1 matching over 8 bases. V shed 3 bases and J 2 bases; nucleotides not matched to a gene: 3. Germline CDR1 is SGHTA and CDR2 is FQGNSA. The CDR3 has 15 amino acids.

This clone was observed once. The genes are TRBV5-1 and TRBJ2-6, with D possibly matching TRBD1 (6 bases). Between the trimmed V and J ends, which lost 0 bases and 3 bases, there was a span of 10 bases. Germline V gene lookup returns CDR1 SGHRS and CDR2 YFSETQ. The CDR3 contains 16 residues. The CDR3 loop is CASSLVGANGANVLTF. The CDR3, as DNA: TGCGCCAGCAGCTTGGTGGGGGCCAATGGGGCCAACGTCCTGACTTTC.

The CDR3 region is CASSLTGGLTEAFF. The CDR3 DNA sequence: TGTGCCAGCAGTTTGACAGGGGGATTGACTGAAGCTTTCTTT. The chain carries TRBV28 and TRBJ1-1, with 9 positions matching TRBD1. The trim removed 3 bases at V and 5 bases at J, leaving 4 bases unmatched. CDR1 and CDR2 (germline): MDHEN, SYDVKM. The CDR3 has 14 amino acids.

The chain recombines TRBV28 with TRBJ2-7, with D uncertain. This CDR3 region has 10 residues. Trimming shortened V by 6 bases and J by 4 bases, and 4 bases separated the two germline ends. Per germline, CDR1 MDHEN and CDR2 SYDVKM. Here the CDR3 DNA reads TGTGCCAGCAGCGAGTACGAGCAGTACTTC. Its translation is CASSEYEQYF. Combining the CDR3 with reference TRBV28 and TRBJ2-7 gives the whole variable domain DVKVTQSSRYLVKRTGEKVFLECVQDMDHENMFWYRQDPGLGLRLIYFSYDVKMKEKGDIPEGYSVSREKKERFSLILESASTNQTSMYLCASSEYEQYFGPGTRLTVT.